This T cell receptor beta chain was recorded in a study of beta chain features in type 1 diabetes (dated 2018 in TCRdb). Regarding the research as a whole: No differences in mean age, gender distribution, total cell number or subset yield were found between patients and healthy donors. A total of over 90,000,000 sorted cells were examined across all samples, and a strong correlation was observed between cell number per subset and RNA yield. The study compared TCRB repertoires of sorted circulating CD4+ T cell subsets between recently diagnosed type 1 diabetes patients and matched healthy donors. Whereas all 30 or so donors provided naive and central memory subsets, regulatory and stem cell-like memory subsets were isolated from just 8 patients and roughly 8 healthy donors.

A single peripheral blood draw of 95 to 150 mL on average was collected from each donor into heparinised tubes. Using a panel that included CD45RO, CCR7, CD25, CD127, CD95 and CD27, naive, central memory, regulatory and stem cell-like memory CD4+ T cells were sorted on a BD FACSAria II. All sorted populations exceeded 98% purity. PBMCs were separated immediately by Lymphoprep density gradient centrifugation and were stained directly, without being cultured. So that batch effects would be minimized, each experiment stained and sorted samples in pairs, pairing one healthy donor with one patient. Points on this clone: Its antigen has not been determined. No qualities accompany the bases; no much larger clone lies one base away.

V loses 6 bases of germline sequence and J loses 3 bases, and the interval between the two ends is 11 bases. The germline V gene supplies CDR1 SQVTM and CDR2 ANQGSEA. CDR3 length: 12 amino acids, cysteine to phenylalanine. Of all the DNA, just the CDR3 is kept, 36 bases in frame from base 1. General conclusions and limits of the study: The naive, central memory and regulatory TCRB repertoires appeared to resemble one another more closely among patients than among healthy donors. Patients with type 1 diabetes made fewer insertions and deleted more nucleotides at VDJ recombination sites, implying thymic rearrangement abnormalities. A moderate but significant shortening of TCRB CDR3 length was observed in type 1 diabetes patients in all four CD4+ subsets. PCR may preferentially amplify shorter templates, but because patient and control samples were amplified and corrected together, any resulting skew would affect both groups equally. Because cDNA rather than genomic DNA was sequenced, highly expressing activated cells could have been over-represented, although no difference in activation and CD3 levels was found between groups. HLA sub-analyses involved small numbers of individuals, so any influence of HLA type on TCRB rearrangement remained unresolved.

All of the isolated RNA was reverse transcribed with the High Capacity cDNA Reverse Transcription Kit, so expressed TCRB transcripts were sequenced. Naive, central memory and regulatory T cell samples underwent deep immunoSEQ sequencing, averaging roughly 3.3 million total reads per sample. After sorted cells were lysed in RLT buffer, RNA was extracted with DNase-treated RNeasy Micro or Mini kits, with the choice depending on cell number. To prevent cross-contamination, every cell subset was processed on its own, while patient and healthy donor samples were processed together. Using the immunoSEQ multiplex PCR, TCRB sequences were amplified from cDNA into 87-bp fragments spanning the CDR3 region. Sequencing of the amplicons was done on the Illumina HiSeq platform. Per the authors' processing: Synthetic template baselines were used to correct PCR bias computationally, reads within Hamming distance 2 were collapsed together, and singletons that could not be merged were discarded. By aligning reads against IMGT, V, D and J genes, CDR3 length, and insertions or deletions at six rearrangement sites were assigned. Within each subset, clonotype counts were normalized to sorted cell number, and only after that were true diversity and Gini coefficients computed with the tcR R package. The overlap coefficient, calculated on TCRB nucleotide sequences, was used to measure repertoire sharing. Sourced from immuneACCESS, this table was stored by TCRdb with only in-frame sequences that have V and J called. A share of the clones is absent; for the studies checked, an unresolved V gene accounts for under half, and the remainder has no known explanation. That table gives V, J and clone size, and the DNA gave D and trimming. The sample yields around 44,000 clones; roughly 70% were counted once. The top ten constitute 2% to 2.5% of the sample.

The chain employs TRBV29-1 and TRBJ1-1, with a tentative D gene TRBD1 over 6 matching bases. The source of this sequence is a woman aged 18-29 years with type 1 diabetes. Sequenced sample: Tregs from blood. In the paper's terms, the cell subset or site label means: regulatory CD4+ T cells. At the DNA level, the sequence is TGCAGCGTAAACAGGGTGGACACTGAAGCTTTCTTT. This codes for CSVNRVDTEAFF.